A single sample gave rise to the 9 T cell receptor beta chains below, sequenced in a study of blood T cell repertoires in COVID-19. Sequencing was performed with immunoSEQ multiplex PCR; in TCRdb, only in-frame clones are kept and a portion is missing. The table shows 55,000 to 85,000 clones, with over 75% occurring only once. The sequenced sample consisted of peripheral blood. Receptor source: a human donor in a cohort sampled during active COVID-19.

This chain joins TRBV9 and TRBJ2-7; 10 nucleotides agree with TRBD1. CDR3 length equals 14 residues. V dropped 2 bases and J dropped 4; count of bases not matched to a gene: 3. Per the germline V gene, CDR1 is SGDLS and CDR2 is YYNGEE. In DNA form, the CDR3 reads TGTGCCAGCAGCGTCCGACAGGGGGCTTACGAGCAGTACTTC. This gives the protein CASSVRQGAYEQYF.

This chain connects TRBV11-3 to TRBJ2-1; D might be TRBD2 (5 bases). Per germline, CDR1 SGHNT and CDR2 YENEEA. Between the trimmed V and J ends, which lost 5 bases and 7 bases, there was a span of 27 bases. CDR3 length: 18 amino acids. The CDR3 DNA is TGTGCCAGCAGCCCTCGGCCGGGGAATTTTGCCGGGCATAATGAGCAGTTCTTC. It translates to CASSPRPGNFAGHNEQFF.

The chain couples TRBV5-1 to TRBJ2-6; the match to TRBD1 covers 8 bases. Per germline, CDR1 SGHRS and CDR2 YFSETQ. V trimming: 1 base; J trimming: 0 bases; junction bases outside the gene matches: 9. This CDR3 has 19 amino acids. The CDR3 bases are TGCGCCAGCAGCTTGTTTCTGACAGGGGCGACCTCTGGGGCCAACGTCCTGACTTTC. This codes for CASSLFLTGATSGANVLTF.

This chain links TRBV18 with TRBJ1-4; 7 nucleotides line up with TRBD1. The CDR3 runs to 16 residues. V was pared by 3 bases and J by 4 bases, with 8 bases of the junction left unmatched. The germline gives CDR1 KGHSH, CDR2 LQKENI. The CDR3 here is CASSPDTGVGNEKLFF. The CDR3, as DNA: TGTGCCAGCTCACCCGATACAGGGGTTGGTAATGAAAAACTGTTTTTT.

In its sample, this clone was seen once. The chain has TRBV7-2 and TRBJ2-3, with a weak D call TRBD1 (5 bases). Germline V lookup: CDR1 SGHTA, CDR2 FQGNSA. The length of the CDR3 is 14 residues. V gave up 2 bases and J gave up 4 bases, with 10 bases separating them. The CDR3: CASSLRRVADTQYF. As DNA, the CDR3 is TGTGCCAGCAGCTTACGCAGGGTTGCAGATACGCAGTATTTT.

This chain uses TRBV29-1 with TRBJ1-3; D possibly corresponds to TRBD1 (5 bases). The germline gives CDR1 SQVTM, CDR2 ANQGSEA. The CDR3 runs 13 residues. V was trimmed by 4 bases and J by 4 bases, leaving 11 bases between them. The CDR3 region is CSVATRGGNTIYF. The CDR3 nucleotides read TGCAGCGTTGCTACAAGGGGCGGAAACACCATATATTTT.

The chain joins TRBV4-1 to TRBJ2-1; 8 positions match TRBD2. This CDR3 spans 15 amino acids. Germline CDR1 MGHRA, CDR2 YSYEKL. V gave up 2 bases and J gave up 5 bases; unmatched junction bases: 5. The CDR3 is CASSQPTSADNEQFF. The CDR3 DNA follows: TGCGCCAGCAGCCAACCGACTAGCGCAGACAATGAGCAGTTCTTC.

This clone appeared a few times. The chain combines TRBV5-6 with TRBJ1-1, with D possibly being TRBD1 (5 bases). This CDR3 is built from 16 residues. Germline CDR1 SGHDT, CDR2 YYEEEE. The V end was cut by 0 bases, the J end by 3 bases, with 15 bases between. CDR3 in amino acids: CASSLAGGNVHTEAFF. CDR3 in DNA: TGTGCCAGCAGCTTGGCCGGGGGTAATGTCCACACTGAAGCTTTCTTT.

The DNA of the CDR3 is TGTGCCAGCAGTCTATCTAGCGGGAGCCTTGGAGTCGATGAGCAGTTCTTC. It specifies CASSLSSGSLGVDEQFF. The chain uses TRBV6-2 or TRBV6-3 and TRBJ2-1; 10 bases align to TRBD2. V was clipped by 5 bases and J by 8 bases; unmatched bases: 15. The CDR3 is made up of 17 amino acids. Germline V gives CDR1 MNHEY, CDR2 SVGEGT.